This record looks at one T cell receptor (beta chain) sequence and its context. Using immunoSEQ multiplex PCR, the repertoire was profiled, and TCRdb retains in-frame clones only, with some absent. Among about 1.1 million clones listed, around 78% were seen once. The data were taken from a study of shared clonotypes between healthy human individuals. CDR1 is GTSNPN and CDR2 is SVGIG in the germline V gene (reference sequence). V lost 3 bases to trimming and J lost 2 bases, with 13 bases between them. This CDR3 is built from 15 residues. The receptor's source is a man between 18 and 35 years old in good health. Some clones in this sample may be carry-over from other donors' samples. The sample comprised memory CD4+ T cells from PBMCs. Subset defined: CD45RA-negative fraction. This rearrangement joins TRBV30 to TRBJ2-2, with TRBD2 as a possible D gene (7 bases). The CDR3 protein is CAWRGAGVNTGELFF. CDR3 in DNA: TGTGCCTGGAGGGGGGCGGGAGTTAACACCGGGGAGCTGTTTTTT.